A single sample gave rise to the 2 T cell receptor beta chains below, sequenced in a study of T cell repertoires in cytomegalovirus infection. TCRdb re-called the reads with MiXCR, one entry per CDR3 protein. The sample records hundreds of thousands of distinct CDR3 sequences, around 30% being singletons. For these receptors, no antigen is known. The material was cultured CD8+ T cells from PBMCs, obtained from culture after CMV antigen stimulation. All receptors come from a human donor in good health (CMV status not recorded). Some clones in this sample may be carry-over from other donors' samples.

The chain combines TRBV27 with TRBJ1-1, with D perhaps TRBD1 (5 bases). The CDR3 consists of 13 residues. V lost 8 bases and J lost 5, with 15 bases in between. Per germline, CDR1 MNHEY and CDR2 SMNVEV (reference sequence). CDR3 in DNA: TGTGCCAGCGGACCTCCGGGGCCAACTGAAGCTTTCTTT. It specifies CASGPPGPTEAFF.

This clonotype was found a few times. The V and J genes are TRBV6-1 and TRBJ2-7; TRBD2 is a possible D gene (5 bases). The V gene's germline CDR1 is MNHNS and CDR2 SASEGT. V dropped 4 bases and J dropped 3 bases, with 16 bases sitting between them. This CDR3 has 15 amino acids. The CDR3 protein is CASSVPGKRYYEQYV. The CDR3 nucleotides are TGTGCCAGCAGTGTACCGGGAAAAAGATACTACGAGCAGTACGTC.